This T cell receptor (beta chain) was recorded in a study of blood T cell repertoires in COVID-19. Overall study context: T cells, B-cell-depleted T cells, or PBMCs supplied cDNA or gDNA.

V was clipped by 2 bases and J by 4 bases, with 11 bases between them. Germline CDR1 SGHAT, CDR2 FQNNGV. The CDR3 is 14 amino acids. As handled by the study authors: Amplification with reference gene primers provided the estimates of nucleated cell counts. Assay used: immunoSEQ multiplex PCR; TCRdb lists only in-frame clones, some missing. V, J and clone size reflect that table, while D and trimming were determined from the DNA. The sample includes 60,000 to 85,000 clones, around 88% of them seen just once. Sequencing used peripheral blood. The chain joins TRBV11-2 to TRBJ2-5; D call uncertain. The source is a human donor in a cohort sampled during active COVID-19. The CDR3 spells CASSLNYEGETQYF. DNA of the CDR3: TGTGCCAGCAGCTTAAACTACGAAGGAGAGACCCAGTACTTC.